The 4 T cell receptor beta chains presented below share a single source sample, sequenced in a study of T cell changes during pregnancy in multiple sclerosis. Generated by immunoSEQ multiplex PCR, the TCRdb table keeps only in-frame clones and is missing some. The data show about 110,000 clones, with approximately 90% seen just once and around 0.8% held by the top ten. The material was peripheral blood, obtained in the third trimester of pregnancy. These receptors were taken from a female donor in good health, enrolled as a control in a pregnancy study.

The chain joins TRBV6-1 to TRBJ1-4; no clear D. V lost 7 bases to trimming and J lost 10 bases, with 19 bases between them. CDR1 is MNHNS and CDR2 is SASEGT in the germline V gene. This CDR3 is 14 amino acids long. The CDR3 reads CASNPALASGKLFF. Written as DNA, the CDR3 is TGTGCCAGCAATCCGGCCCTCGCGTCAGGAAAACTGTTTTTT.

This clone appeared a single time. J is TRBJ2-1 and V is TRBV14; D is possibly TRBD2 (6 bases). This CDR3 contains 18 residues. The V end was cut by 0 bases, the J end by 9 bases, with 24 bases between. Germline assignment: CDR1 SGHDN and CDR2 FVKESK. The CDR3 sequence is CASSQDHHAGLNGGEQFF. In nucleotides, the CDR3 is TGTGCCAGCAGCCAAGATCACCATGCAGGTCTAAACGGGGGTGAGCAGTTCTTC.

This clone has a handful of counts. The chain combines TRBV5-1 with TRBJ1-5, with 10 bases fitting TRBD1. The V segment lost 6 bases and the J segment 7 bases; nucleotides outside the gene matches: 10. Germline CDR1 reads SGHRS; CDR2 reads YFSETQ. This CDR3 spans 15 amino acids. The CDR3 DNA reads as TGCGCCAGCAACCTTCCGGGACAGGGGAGACAGCCCCAGCATTTT. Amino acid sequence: CASNLPGQGRQPQHF.

The CDR3 nucleotides are TGTGCCAGCGGACAGGGTGGGCCTGAAGCTTTCTTT. Its translation: CASGQGGPEAFF. This sequence joins TRBV7-2 and TRBJ1-1; TRBD1 matches at 8 bases. This CDR3 has 12 amino acids. After removal of 8 bases from V and 6 bases from J, the junction contained 5 bases not matched to a gene. Germline CDR1 is SGHTA and CDR2 is FQGNSA.